This T cell receptor beta chain came from a study of T cells in Graves' hyperthyroidism and ophthalmopathy (dated by TCRdb to the late 2010s). About the full investigation: Peripheral blood samples were taken at the time of initial diagnosis, prior to any treatment. An independent validation cohort of under 20 hyperthyroidism patients and over 15 patients who later progressed to ophthalmopathy tested prospective prediction of ophthalmopathy. The study also compared thyroid tissue and blood T-cell repertoires from 5 to 7 Graves' hyperthyroidism patients. To identify distinguishing TCR V-J signatures, a discovery cohort of 95 to 100 patients was used, comprising 43 with Graves' ophthalmopathy and some 57 with stable Graves' hyperthyroidism. After blood sampling, hyperthyroidism patients were treated with methimazole at a starting dose of 30 mg daily, and ophthalmopathy patients were treated with high-dose intravenous methylprednisolone. The paper reports TCR Vbeta CDR3 sequencing of fewer than 150 peripheral blood samples: over 40 ophthalmopathy, over 70 hyperthyroidism and 17 progressor patients. The 100 or so discovery patients were randomly split 7:3 into training and test sets. Broad study findings and their caveats: Sample size was not statistically predetermined, and investigators were not blinded to group allocation. In validation, progression to ophthalmopathy was predicted by the model with 70.59% sensitivity and around 75% specificity, a median of 6.5 months before onset. In cross-validation, a model built on a 13 V-J signature told ophthalmopathy apart from stable hyperthyroidism with less than 90% sensitivity and about 81% specificity, and in testing the same model reached 80%/75%. Most expanded thyroid clonotypes (frequency above 0.001) were also detected in blood, suggesting blood repertoires may reflect thyroid immune responses.

Ophthalmopathy patients had moderately to severely active disease, Clinical Activity Score of at least 3, NOSPECS grade of at least 4, and duration under 3 months. Patients with uncontrolled infections, other autoimmune diseases, pregnancy or lactation were excluded. Clinical symptoms, serum thyroxine and TRAb, thyroid ultrasound, and orbital computed tomography formed the basis for the diagnoses. PBMCs were isolated from about 9.2 ml of fresh peripheral blood by Ficoll-Paque density gradient centrifugation. Trizol reagent was used to extract total RNA, and RNA quality was then checked on an Agilent 2100 Bioanalyzer. This clonotype was counted between two and nine times. What antigen it recognizes has not been identified. No per-base quality is available; no much larger clone lies one base away. The TCR beta CDR3 regions were amplified from the RNA transcripts. The first round of RT-PCR for the TCR CDR3 was performed with the HTBI primer set and the Qiagen OneStep RT-PCR kit. The libraries were constructed in a second round of multiplex PCR and then size-selected and purified. The libraries were sequenced on an Illumina HiSeq2000 using paired-end 100 bp reads. As for the original processing: SOAPnuke was used to process the raw data, removing reads that contained adapters or uncalled bases, had a mean Phred below 15, or lacked an exact match to the constant primer or identifier. COPE v1.2.5 was used to merge the high-quality paired reads, and each unique nucleotide sequence was defined as a clonotype. Clonotypes were aligned to IMGT TRBV, TRBD and TRBJ reference segments using MiTCR v1.1. Analysis was restricted to V-J combinations with a frequency above 0.0001, which covered over 98% of repertoires. The TCS score was defined as the ratio of F50 (clonal expansion) to E x V (chaos), calculated using BLOSUM62-based TCRdist between CDR3 peptides within each V-J. Welch's t-statistics and random forest reduced fewer than 550 V-J features to some 14, which were used in a naive Bayes classifier (R e1071). TCRdb ran its own pipeline on the public reads, namely fastp trimming at Q25 and MiXCR clone calling, and kept in-frame beta chains. When rows share a CDR3 protein, they turn into one entry using the most common DNA and genes. TCRdb's processing, not the study's, gives the V and J calls here. For this sample the table gives about 300,000 distinct CDR3 sequences, of which about 19% were detected only once. Under 40% of the sample is in the top ten clones.

The CDR3 numbers 13 residues from cysteine through phenylalanine. Only the CDR3 DNA is retained, 39 bases long and in frame from the first base. The germline ends are 12 bases apart after V is trimmed by 7 bases and J by 2 bases. The germline V gene sets CDR1 to MNHNS and CDR2 to SASEGT. The specimen was blood. In this chain, TRBV6-1 is recombined with TRBJ2-7; a tentative D match to TRBD2 spans 6 bases. This clonotype originated in a man over 45 with Graves' ophthalmopathy. The DNA reads TGTGCCAGCACAGGCGGAGGGGCCTACGAGCAGTACTTC. The resulting protein is CASTGGGAYEQYF.